This T cell receptor (beta chain) comes out of a study of blood T cell repertoires in COVID-19. Study-level information: From T cells, B-cell-depleted T cells, or PBMCs came the material, which was cDNA or gDNA.

Original methodology: Reference gene primers were amplified, and this amplification served to estimate nucleated cell counts. Repertoires were generated with immunoSEQ multiplex PCR, while TCRdb's copy carries only in-frame clones and drops some. The DNA gave D and trimming, while V, J and clone size come from that table. The data contain a few hundred thousand clones, 87% of them singletons. The V and J ends lost 7 bases and 5 bases respectively, with 14 bases between them. The CDR3 is 13 residues long. Germline V lookup: CDR1 LNHDA, CDR2 SQIVND (reference sequence). The TCR comes from a man aged 55 to 70 who had recovered from COVID-19. This chain links TRBV19 with TRBJ1-2, with TRBD1 as a possible D gene (6 bases). Sequencing was performed on peripheral blood. The CDR3 nucleotides are TGTGCCAGTACCACCTCTACAGGGTATGGCTACACCTTC. It codes for CASTTSTGYGYTF.